What follows are 23 T cell receptor beta chains derived from one specimen sequenced in a study of response to subunit inactivated influenza vaccine. TCRdb reanalysed the RT-PCR reads using MiXCR and keeps one entry per CDR3 protein. The sample holds under 750,000 distinct CDR3 sequences, approximately 10% seen once. The sequenced sample was PBMCs from blood, obtained on the day of vaccination. The receptor set was obtained from a man in his fifties or sixties who received an inactivated influenza vaccine.

The V gene is TRBV20-1, the J gene TRBJ1-5; 7 bases line up with TRBD1. CDR3 length: 16 residues. Germline CDR1 and CDR2: DFQATT and SNEGSKA (reference sequence). V dropped 0 bases and J dropped 1; count of bases not matched to a gene: 6. CDR3 in DNA: TGCAGTGCTAGAGATTACAGGGGAACAAGCAATCAGCCCCAGCATTTT. Amino acid sequence: CSARDYRGTSNQPQHF.

V and J are TRBV6-2 or TRBV6-3 and TRBJ2-7; a weak D match, TRBD1 (6 bases). The V and J ends lost 6 bases and 3 bases respectively, with 15 bases between them. The CDR3 contains 14 residues. The germline V gene encodes CDR1 MNHEY and CDR2 SVGEGT. The CDR3 DNA reads as TGTGCCAGCAGCACAACCAACAGGGTCTACGAGCAGTACTTC. It encodes CASSTTNRVYEQYF.

A note on this clonotype: A read error is likely, as this CDR3 ends without the conserved phenylalanine or tryptophan. The limits of the CDR3 on the DNA are not certain, so only TCRdb's listed CDR3 is given. The J gene is TRBJ2-1, the V gene TRBV29-1; no check of the table's D call, TRBD2, against the DNA was made. CDR1 and CDR2 from the germline V gene are SQVTM and ANQGSEA. A total of 11 residues make up the CDR3, ends included. The CDR3 here is CSGSWSGGLGN.

The sample holds many counts of this clonotype. This sequence joins TRBV5-1 and TRBJ2-6, with 11 bases matching TRBD1. The CDR3 is 18 residues long. In germline, CDR1 is SGHRS, CDR2 YFSETQ. V lost 1 base to trimming and J lost 4 bases; unmatched junction nucleotides: 7. The CDR3 spells CASSLRTGGSGGANVLTF. CDR3 DNA sequence: TGCGCCAGCAGCTTGAGGACAGGGGGCTCGGGAGGGGCCAACGTCCTGACTTTC.

This clonotype was counted a few times. The chain links TRBV11-2 to TRBJ2-5, with a possible D match to TRBD1 (6 bases). The CDR3 is 13 residues long. CDR1 SGHAT and CDR2 FQNNGV come from the germline V gene. V was pared by 5 bases and J by 5 bases, with 12 bases between. DNA of the CDR3: TGTGCCAGCAGCCGAACAGGGTCGGAGACCCAGTACTTC. This gives the protein CASSRTGSETQYF.

The chain is built from TRBV5-1 and TRBJ2-3; TRBD2 aligns across 14 bases. The CDR3 extends over 15 amino acids. With V trimmed by 5 bases and J by 7 bases, 6 bases remained unmatched. Per the germline V gene, CDR1 is SGHRS and CDR2 is YFSETQ. The CDR3 reads CASRGTSGGPNTQYF. The CDR3 nucleotides are TGCGCCAGCAGAGGGACTAGCGGGGGCCCCAATACGCAGTATTTT.

The chain has TRBV4-3 and TRBJ2-7; 8 nucleotides agree with TRBD2. In germline, CDR1 is LGHNA, CDR2 YSLEER. With 4 bases clipped from V and 2 bases from J, the junction kept 10 bases outside the gene matches. This CDR3 region has 16 residues. CDR3: CASSPIWTSKPYEQYF. CDR3 DNA: TGCGCCAGCAGCCCTATCTGGACTAGCAAACCCTACGAGCAGTACTTC.

This clonotype has only a few counts. The V and J genes are TRBV9 and TRBJ2-2, with 7 bases matching TRBD2. V trimming: 1 base; J trimming: 5 bases; junction bases outside the gene matches: 17. CDR3 length: 19 residues. The germline gives CDR1 SGDLS, CDR2 YYNGEE. The CDR3 loop is CASSVNLAAPFSGTGELFF. The CDR3 region has the DNA TGTGCCAGCAGCGTAAATCTAGCGGCTCCCTTTTCGGGGACCGGGGAGCTGTTTTTT.

The rearrangement uses TRBV29-1 and TRBJ2-5; D assignment may be TRBD1 or TRBD2 (5 bases each). The CDR3 sequence is 15 residues long. CDR1 SQVTM and CDR2 ANQGSEA come from the germline V gene. V lost 1 base, J lost 5 bases, and 17 bases lay in between. The CDR3 region is CSVEGPGTNTETQYF. DNA for the CDR3: TGCAGCGTTGAAGGTCCAGGGACGAACACCGAGACCCAGTACTTC.

Ten or more counts support this clonotype. The V gene is TRBV20-1, the J gene TRBJ1-5; 8 nucleotides match TRBD1. Trimming took 5 bases from V and 4 from J; bases not matched to a gene: 4. The CDR3 covers 13 residues. CDR1 and CDR2 from the germline V gene are DFQATT and SNEGSKA (reference sequence). CDR3 sequence (DNA): TGCAGTGCTCACAGGGGGAGTAATCAGCCCCAGCATTTT. Its protein is CSAHRGSNQPQHF.

This clonotype was picked up a small number of times. The chain joins TRBV6-5 to TRBJ1-2; D is undetermined. From germline, CDR1 is MNHEY and CDR2 SVGAGI. The ends were cut back, 0 bases at V and 1 base at J, with 6 bases in the middle. CDR3 size: 14 residues. CDR3 amino acids: CASSYSRGNYGYTF. The CDR3 DNA follows: TGTGCCAGCAGTTACTCCCGGGGTAACTATGGCTACACCTTC.

DNA of the CDR3: TGCAGTGCTAGAGATTTTACTGGGAACACTGAAGCTTTCTTT. It yields the protein CSARDFTGNTEAFF. The J gene is TRBJ1-1, the V gene TRBV20-1, with D hard to call. The CDR3 covers 14 residues. Germline V CDR1 and CDR2: DFQATT, SNEGSKA (reference sequence). V lost 0 bases and J 1 base, leaving 9 bases between the germline ends.

The J gene is TRBJ2-7, the V gene TRBV9; no definite D call. This CDR3 is built from 12 residues. V lost 3 bases and J lost 6, with 10 bases in between. Germline values: CDR1 SGDLS, CDR2 YYNGEE. The CDR3 is CASSANTGEQYF. The CDR3 DNA reads as TGTGCCAGCAGCGCGAACACCGGCGAGCAGTACTTC.

This clonotype was detected a few times. The rearrangement joins TRBV7-3 to TRBJ2-7, with 7 positions matching TRBD1. J gave up 1 base and V 3 bases, and 6 bases lay outside the gene matches. CDR1 is SGHTA, CDR2 FQGTGA, per germline. The CDR3 consists of 15 residues. For the CDR3, the DNA is TGTGCCAGCAGCTTTGGACCGGACAGGTCCTACGAGCAGTACTTC. Translating it yields CASSFGPDRSYEQYF.

The chain combines TRBV18 with TRBJ1-1; tentatively, D is TRBD1 (5 bases). Germline V gene sequence: CDR1 KGHSH, CDR2 LQKENI. There are 15 residues in the CDR3. With 6 bases removed from V and 2 bases from J, the gap between germline ends came to 16 bases. The CDR3, as DNA: TGTGCCAGCTCTCGCACCGGGGGACGCAACACTGAAGCTTTCTTT. Residues: CASSRTGGRNTEAFF.

Only a few counts were recorded for this clonotype. The rearrangement joins TRBV5-1 to TRBJ1-5, with D possibly matching TRBD1 (5 bases). Germline-derived CDR1 and CDR2 are SGHRS and YFSETQ. This CDR3 has 15 residues. V was cut by 0 bases and J by 2 bases, with 9 bases left in between. CDR3 sequence reads: CASSLEAGGNQPQHF. CDR3 coding DNA: TGCGCCAGCAGCTTGGAGGCGGGGGGCAATCAGCCCCAGCATTTT.

The chain is built from TRBV2 and TRBJ2-3; D remains unclear. The CDR3 runs to 12 residues. Trimming removed 4 bases from V and 7 bases from J, with 9 bases in between. Germline V gives CDR1 SNHLY, CDR2 FYNNEI. CDR3 protein: CASSVSANTQYF. The CDR3 nucleotides are TGTGCCAGCAGTGTGTCGGCAAATACGCAGTATTTT.

This clonotype was observed at least ten times. An end of the junction does not agree with germline; a read error may underlie this. The rearrangement links TRBV7-9 to TRBJ2-7; tentatively, D is TRBD1 (6 bases). The CDR3 consists of 12 residues. Germline V CDR1 and CDR2: SEHNR, FQNEAQ (reference sequence). The DNA of the CDR3 is TGTGCCAGCAGCTTAGGGACAGAAGCCCTGAAATTC. Translation: CASSLGTEALKF.

This clonotype was recorded at least ten times. The genes are TRBV28 and TRBJ2-1; 8 positions match TRBD2. The germline gives CDR1 MDHEN, CDR2 SYDVKM. The CDR3 length is 14 residues. The V segment lost 6 bases and the J segment 4 bases; nucleotides outside the gene matches: 5. The chain's CDR3 is CASSQAGGYNEQFF. Written as DNA, the CDR3 is TGTGCCAGCAGCCAGGCGGGGGGTTACAATGAGCAGTTCTTC.

CDR3 in DNA: TGTGCCAGCACCGTTCCGGTCGCGAACACCGGGGAGCTGTTTTTT. Translating it yields CASTVPVANTGELFF. The chain couples TRBV7-9 to TRBJ2-2, with D uncertain. Germline V lookup: CDR1 SEHNR, CDR2 FQNEAQ (reference sequence). V was clipped by 7 bases and J by 0 bases, with 12 bases between them. This CDR3 has 15 amino acids.

The chain employs TRBV12-3 or TRBV12-4 and TRBJ2-7; D gene ambiguous. Trimming shortened V by 6 bases and J by 2 bases, and 11 bases separated the two germline ends. The CDR3 runs to 13 residues. The CDR3 here is CASSPDGPYEQYF. CDR3 nucleotides: TGTGCCAGCAGCCCGGACGGGCCCTACGAGCAGTACTTC.

The rearrangement joins TRBV4-2 to TRBJ2-2, with D possibly TRBD2 on 5 matching bases. There are 15 residues in the CDR3. CDR1 and CDR2 (germline): LGHNA, YNFKEQ. The V end lost 3 bases, the J end lost 3 bases, and 11 bases lay between the germline ends. This chain's CDR3 is CASSQRAVDTGELFF. For the CDR3, the DNA is TGTGCCAGCAGCCAGAGGGCAGTTGACACCGGGGAGCTGTTTTTT.

There are a few counts of this clonotype. V and J are TRBV29-1 and TRBJ1-1, with TRBD1 matching over 9 bases. With V trimmed by 6 bases and J by 1 base, 9 bases remained unmatched. This CDR3 region has 15 residues. From germline, CDR1 is SQVTM and CDR2 ANQGSEA. The CDR3 nucleotides are TGCAGCGTAGTACAGGGGGCAAGGGCGAACACTGAAGCTTTCTTT. It codes for CSVVQGARANTEAFF. The variable domain in full, completed from reference TRBV29-1 and TRBJ1-1, reads SAVISQKPSRDICQRGTSLTIQCQVDSQVTMMFWYRQQPGQSLTLIATANQGSEATYESGFVIDKFPISRPNLTFSTLTVSNMSPEDSSIYLCSVVQGARANTEAFFGQGTRLTVV.